The 18 T cell receptor beta chains below were found in one sample sequenced in a study of shared clonotypes between healthy human individuals. CD8 cells classed as naive were CD45RO-negative and positively selected for CCR7, excluding terminally differentiated effector memory CD45RA+ cells. Repertoires were generated with immunoSEQ multiplex PCR, while TCRdb's copy carries only in-frame clones and drops some. Of about 2.2 million clones listed, just under 95% are singletons. Sample: naive CD8+ T cells from PBMCs. These receptors came from a man aged 18 to 29 in good health. Some clones in this sample may be carry-over from other donors' samples.

This clone appeared once. The rearrangement joins TRBV10-2 to TRBJ2-7, with D possibly being TRBD1 (6 bases). Germline CDR1 WSHSY, CDR2 SAAADI. Trimming shortened V by 6 bases and J by 6 bases, and 18 bases separated the two germline ends. The CDR3 is 14 amino acids. The CDR3 loop is CASSEIGRGREQYF. CDR3 DNA: TGCGCCAGCAGCGAAATCGGCAGGGGTCGCGAGCAGTACTTC.

This chain links TRBV4-1 with TRBJ2-5; TRBD2 matches at 16 bases. Per the germline V gene, CDR1 is MGHRA and CDR2 is YSYEKL. Trimming at V came to 6 bases and at J to 2 bases, leaving 9 bases not matched to a gene. The CDR3 is 18 residues long. For the CDR3, the DNA is TGCGCCAGCAGTCAACTCCCGGGACTAGCGGGAGGGCAAGAGACCCAGTACTTC. Amino acids: CASSQLPGLAGGQETQYF.

A word on this clone: The same CDR3 can be traced to other DNA sequences in this sample. The V and J genes are TRBV7-9 and TRBJ2-1; D is perhaps TRBD1 or TRBD2 (5 bases each). This CDR3 spans 15 amino acids. Germline loops: CDR1 SEHNR, CDR2 FQNEAQ (reference sequence). Trimming took 5 bases from V and 3 from J, leaving 14 bases between them. The CDR3 region is CASSPLAGSYNEQFF. DNA for the CDR3: TGTGCCAGCAGCCCGCTGGCAGGGAGCTACAATGAGCAGTTCTTC.

Only one count was recorded for this clone. This rearrangement joins TRBV11-2 to TRBJ2-1, with TRBD2 as a possible D gene (6 bases). Deletions cut 6 bases from V and 15 bases from J, with 15 bases between. Germline CDR1 is SGHAT and CDR2 is FQNNGV. This CDR3 is built from 11 residues. CDR3 nucleotide sequence: TGTGCCAGCAGTTGGGGCGGGGTGTGGTTCTTC. Translated: CASSWGGVWFF.

The gene calls are TRBV6-5 and TRBJ2-3, with TRBD2 identical over 9 bases. CDR3 size: 15 residues. Germline CDR1 and CDR2: MNHEY and SVGAGI. Germline trimming cut 4 bases from V and 6 bases from J; bases unmatched to any gene: 8. The CDR3 reads CASSSPRTSDDTQYF. DNA for the CDR3: TGTGCCAGCAGTTCCCCGAGGACTAGCGATGATACGCAGTATTTT.

The V call is TRBV29-1, the J call TRBJ2-7, with D perhaps matching TRBD2 (6 bases). V lost 7 bases to trimming and J lost 7 bases, with 11 bases between them. There are 10 residues in the CDR3. Germline-derived CDR1 and CDR2 are SQVTM and ANQGSEA. The CDR3 reads CSAAGSEQYF. The CDR3 DNA is TGCAGCGCTGCCGGGAGTGAGCAGTACTTC.

The chain is built from TRBV5-8 and TRBJ1-5; 7 bases agree with TRBD1. V lost 0 bases, J lost 4 bases, and 7 bases stayed unmatched. Germline values: CDR1 SGHTS, CDR2 YDEGEE. This CDR3 is built from 16 residues. This CDR3 reads CASSLEGTDLNQPQHF. The CDR3 DNA reads as TGTGCCAGCAGCTTGGAGGGGACAGATCTTAATCAGCCCCAGCATTTT. The variable domain in full, with the rest retrieved from reference TRBV5-8 and TRBJ1-5, is EAGVTQSPTHLIKTRGQQATLRCSPISGHTSVYWYQQALGLGLQFLLWYDEGEERNRGNFPPRFSGRQFPNYSSELNVNALELEDSALYLCASSLEGTDLNQPQHFGDGTRLSIL.

The genes are TRBV28 and TRBJ1-1, with D perhaps matching TRBD1 (5 bases). CDR1 MDHEN and CDR2 SYDVKM come from the germline V gene. Trimming pared 3 bases from V and 3 bases from J, leaving 17 bases between. The CDR3 sequence is 16 residues long. This CDR3 reads CASSFLRWGDDTEAFF. The CDR3 DNA follows: TGTGCCAGCAGTTTCCTAAGGTGGGGGGATGACACTGAAGCTTTCTTT.

This clone showed up just once. The rearrangement joins TRBV29-1 to TRBJ2-7; D is ambiguous. CDR1 and CDR2 (germline): SQVTM, ANQGSEA. V dropped 1 base and J dropped 5 bases, with 6 bases sitting between them. This CDR3 region has 11 residues. Here the CDR3 reads CSVEGKNEQYF. The CDR3 DNA follows: TGCAGCGTTGAAGGAAAGAACGAGCAGTACTTC.

The CDR3 loop reads CASSLSSALMNTEAFF. As DNA, the CDR3 is TGTGCCAGCAGTTTGAGTTCGGCGCTCATGAACACTGAAGCTTTCTTT. The chain combines TRBV27 with TRBJ1-1; D not resolved. V lost 3 bases and J lost 0, with 14 bases in between. This CDR3 is built from 16 residues. Germline V gene data show CDR1 as MNHEY and CDR2 as SMNVEV (reference sequence).

This clone has a single count. This chain links TRBV28 with TRBJ2-7; TRBD2 is a possible D gene (6 bases). V was trimmed by 6 bases and J by 0 bases, leaving 18 bases between them. The CDR3 runs to 16 residues. Per germline, CDR1 MDHEN and CDR2 SYDVKM. CDR3 protein: CASSPLAEGSSYEQYF. DNA of the CDR3: TGTGCCAGCAGCCCTCTGGCGGAGGGGAGCTCCTACGAGCAGTACTTC.

Notes on this clone: This CDR3 is also generated by other DNA sequences in the sample. This rearrangement joins TRBV2 to TRBJ2-7, with TRBD2 matching over 10 bases. V was clipped by 8 bases and J by 3 bases; unmatched bases: 4. Germline assignment: CDR1 SNHLY and CDR2 FYNNEI. The CDR3 extends over 13 amino acids. This CDR3 is CASRRLAGYEQYF. The CDR3 nucleotides are TGTGCCAGCCGACGACTAGCGGGCTACGAGCAGTACTTC.

This clone showed up just once. This sequence joins TRBV7-8 and TRBJ2-1; tentatively, D is TRBD2 (5 bases). V dropped 5 bases and J dropped 5 bases, with 13 bases sitting between them. The CDR3 extends over 14 amino acids. Looked up from germline, CDR1 is SGHVS and CDR2 is FQNEAQ. CDR3 sequence: CASSPDFLNNEQFF. For the CDR3, the DNA is TGTGCCAGCAGCCCGGACTTCCTGAACAATGAGCAGTTCTTC.

This chain joins TRBV7-6 and TRBJ2-6, with D tentatively TRBD1 (6 bases). V was shortened by 5 bases and J by 0 bases, with 11 bases between the two germline ends. The CDR3 has 16 residues. CDR1 is SGHVS and CDR2 is FNYEAQ in the germline V gene. CDR3 bases: TGTGCCAGCAGCCACCGGGACACCTCTGGGGCCAACGTCCTGACTTTC. It specifies CASSHRDTSGANVLTF.

This clone showed up just once. This chain links TRBV29-1 with TRBJ1-6; unclear D gene. The V end was cut by 0 bases, the J end by 12 bases, with 9 bases between. CDR1 is SQVTM, CDR2 ANQGSEA, per germline. The CDR3 runs to 12 residues. The CDR3 is CSVEEEWGPLHF. CDR3 coding DNA: TGCAGCGTTGAAGAGGAATGGGGACCCCTCCACTTT.

J is TRBJ2-7 and V is TRBV19, with D possibly TRBD2 on 5 matching bases. The CDR3 loop spans 15 amino acids. Germline V lookup: CDR1 LNHDA, CDR2 SQIVND (reference sequence). Trimming left V 10 bases short and J 3 bases short, with 22 bases between. The CDR3 reads CATATPGMRGYEQYF. Written as DNA, the CDR3 is TGTGCCACCGCTACCCCGGGGATGAGAGGCTACGAGCAGTACTTC. The complete variable domain, with remaining parts taken from reference TRBV19 and TRBJ2-7, reads DGGITQSPKYLFRKEGQNVTLSCEQNLNHDAMYWYRQDPGQGLRLIYYSQIVNDFQKGDIAEGYSVSREKKESFPLTVTSAQKNPTAFYLCATATPGMRGYEQYFGPGTRLTVT.

The chain has TRBV5-1 and TRBJ2-7, with D tentatively TRBD2 (6 bases). V lost 0 bases and J 0 bases, leaving 19 bases between the germline ends. The CDR3 is made up of 18 amino acids. Germline V gene data show CDR1 as SGHRS and CDR2 as YFSETQ. DNA for the CDR3: TGCGCCAGCAGCTTGGATTCTAAGCGCGGGGCTAGCTCCTACGAGCAGTACTTC. Amino acid sequence: CASSLDSKRGASSYEQYF.

The V call is TRBV7-9, the J call TRBJ1-1, with TRBD1 matching over 11 bases. Germline V lookup: CDR1 SEHNR, CDR2 FQNEAQ (reference sequence). The CDR3 covers 15 residues. Losses at the gene ends were 5 bases for V and 5 bases for J; bases not matched to a gene: 7. CDR3 coding DNA: TGTGCCAGCAGCCCACGGACAGGGGGCCCAACTGAAGCTTTCTTT. It yields the protein CASSPRTGGPTEAFF. The whole variable domain, remainder taken from reference TRBV7-9 and TRBJ1-1, is DTGVSQNPRHKITKRGQNVTFRCDPISEHNRLYWYRQTLGQGPEFLTYFQNEAQLEKSRLLSDRFSAERPKGSFSTLEIQRTEQGDSAMYLCASSPRTGGPTEAFFGQGTRLTVV.